The 20 T cell receptor beta chains below were found in one sample sequenced in a study of blood T cells in healthy people across ages. The use of a sample-barcoded 5' primer and a J-beta primer mix characterized a second PCR of roughly 6 to 11 cycles. One entry per CDR3 protein results from TCRdb running MiXCR on the 5' RACE reads. Of roughly 860,000 distinct CDR3 sequences detected, around 68% appear once; the ten largest clones hold approximately 30%. What was sequenced was blood. Receptor source: a young man in good health.

The chain carries TRBV13 and TRBJ1-1; TRBD1 matches 7 bases. The CDR3 length is 15 residues. In germline, CDR1 is PRHDT, CDR2 FYEKMQ (reference sequence). V shed 4 bases, J shed 0 bases, and the junction held 5 bases outside the gene matches. The CDR3 protein is CASSSGTAMNTEAFF. CDR3 bases: TGTGCCAGCAGCTCTGGGACAGCCATGAACACTGAAGCTTTCTTT.

This chain's CDR3 is CASSLARQRLETQYF. The CDR3 DNA is TGCGCCAGCAGCTTGGCCCGACAGCGGCTTGAGACCCAGTACTTC. V is TRBV5-1 and J is TRBJ2-5, with D perhaps given as TRBD1 or TRBD2 (5 bases each). Trimming removed 0 bases from V and 5 bases from J, with 14 bases in between. Per germline, CDR1 SGHRS and CDR2 YFSETQ. The CDR3 contains 15 residues. Together with reference TRBV5-1 and TRBJ2-5, the CDR3 gives the full variable domain: KAGVTQTPRYLIKTRGQQVTLSCSPISGHRSVSWYQQTPGQGLQFLFEYFSETQRNKGNFPGRFSGRQFSNSRSEMNVSTLELGDSALYLCASSLARQRLETQYFGPGTRLLVL.

The V call is TRBV7-2, the J call TRBJ2-3, with D unresolved. V lost 2 bases and J lost 2, with 11 bases in between. The germline V gene has CDR1 SGHTA and CDR2 FQGNSA. The CDR3 consists of 15 residues. CDR3 protein: CASSLRGQFTDTQYF. The CDR3 DNA reads as TGTGCCAGCAGCTTACGAGGCCAGTTCACAGATACGCAGTATTTT.

This clonotype was seen a single time. The chain joins TRBV20-1 to TRBJ2-5; tentatively, D is TRBD1 (6 bases). The germline V and J ends were trimmed by 5 bases and 4 bases, with 14 bases remaining between them. There are 13 residues in the CDR3. CDR1 is DFQATT, CDR2 SNEGSKA, per germline (reference sequence). For the CDR3, the DNA is TGCAGTGCTCCTAGACAGGCTCGAGAGACCCAGTACTTC. Translated: CSAPRQARETQYF.

This rearrangement joins TRBV3-1 to TRBJ2-7; TRBD1 matches at 7 bases. The V gene end was trimmed by 6 bases and the J gene end by 2 bases; junction bases not matched to a gene: 7. Per germline, CDR1 LGHDT and CDR2 YNNKEL (reference sequence). The CDR3 is 14 residues long. This CDR3 is CASSTGADAYEQYF. The CDR3 DNA sequence: TGTGCCAGCAGTACAGGGGCCGATGCCTACGAGCAGTACTTC.

This clonotype was picked up a small number of times. This rearrangement joins TRBV12-3 or TRBV12-4 to TRBJ1-1, with D maybe TRBD1 (5 bases). The germline V and J ends were trimmed by 5 bases and 5 bases, with 12 bases remaining between them. CDR3 length: 13 residues. The CDR3 loop is CASSIRVGTEAFF. CDR3 in DNA: TGTGCCAGCAGTATCAGGGTGGGTACTGAAGCTTTCTTT.

The chain uses TRBV20-1 and TRBJ1-1, with a possible D match to TRBD1 (6 bases). Trimming left V 8 bases short and J 4 bases short, with 14 bases between. This CDR3 spans 12 amino acids. CDR1 DFQATT and CDR2 SNEGSKA come from the germline V gene (reference sequence). CDR3 loop: CSLWGGGTEAFF. As DNA, the CDR3 is TGCAGTCTTTGGGGGGGCGGCACTGAAGCTTTCTTT.

The chain uses TRBV15 and TRBJ2-1, with a tentative D call TRBD2 (5 bases). Trimming took off 0 bases at V and 9 bases at J, with 12 bases between the two ends. There are 14 residues in the CDR3. The germline CDR1 and CDR2 sequences are LNHNV and YYDKDF (reference sequence). CDR3 sequence (DNA): TGTGCCACCAGCAGAGATCCTGGAGGATCTGAGCAGTTCTTC. Its translation is CATSRDPGGSEQFF.

The DNA for the CDR3 is TGTGCCAGCAGGATACAGGGATCCACATCCGATACGCAGTATTTT. Its protein is CASRIQGSTSDTQYF. The J gene is TRBJ2-3, the V gene TRBV12-3 or TRBV12-4, with a weak D call TRBD1 (6 bases). This CDR3 has 15 amino acids. V lost 6 bases, J lost 6 bases, and 19 bases lay in between.

The gene calls are TRBV28 and TRBJ1-2; maybe TRBD1 (6 bases). The ends were cut back, 6 bases at V and 5 bases at J, with 25 bases in the middle. The CDR3 consists of 17 residues. CDR1 is MDHEN and CDR2 is SYDVKM in the germline V gene. Written as DNA, the CDR3 is TGTGCCAGCAGCCTAACTCCCCTCGACAGGAGTTCATATGGCTACACCTTC. Protein: CASSLTPLDRSSYGYTF.

The chain couples TRBV6-5 to TRBJ2-5, with TRBD2 matching over 8 bases. The CDR3 spans 14 residues. The trim removed 4 bases at V and 3 bases at J, leaving 4 bases unmatched. CDR1 and CDR2 (germline): MNHEY, SVGAGI. The CDR3 DNA sequence: TGTGCCAGCAGTTGGGTAGCGGGGAAAGAGACCCAGTACTTC. Its protein product is CASSWVAGKETQYF.

This clonotype was counted at least ten times. The V call is TRBV20-1, the J call TRBJ2-5; TRBD2 aligns across 13 bases. Trimming removed 6 bases from V and 4 bases from J; junction bases left unmatched: 14. Germline lookup yields CDR1 DFQATT and CDR2 SNEGSKA (reference sequence). This CDR3 has 17 amino acids. CDR3 residues: CSALALGTSGASETQYF. The CDR3 DNA reads as TGCAGTGCACTCGCCCTGGGGACTAGCGGGGCATCAGAGACCCAGTACTTC.

This clonotype was detected only a few times. J is TRBJ2-7 and V is TRBV2; 8 nucleotides align to TRBD2. The junction had 4 bases not matched to a gene; V was cut back by 6 bases and J by 0 bases. Germline CDR1 and CDR2: SNHLY and FYNNEI. CDR3 length: 14 residues. CDR3 sequence (DNA): TGTGCCAGCAGGGAGCGGGGGAGCTCCTACGAGCAGTACTTC. Its translation is CASRERGSSYEQYF.

The gene calls are TRBV9 and TRBJ2-3; tentative D call: TRBD2 (7 bases). V was clipped by 4 bases and J by 1 base, with 16 bases between them. This CDR3 has 16 amino acids. Per the germline V gene, CDR1 is SGDLS and CDR2 is YYNGEE. The CDR3 region is CASSRSGGAGTDTQYF. As DNA, the CDR3 is TGTGCCAGCAGCCGAAGTGGGGGGGCTGGCACAGATACGCAGTATTTT. The variable domain in full, completed from reference TRBV9 and TRBJ2-3, reads DSGVTQTPKHLITATGQRVTLRCSPRSGDLSVYWYQQSLDQGLQFLIQYYNGEERAKGNILERFSAQQFPDLHSELNLSSLELGDSALYFCASSRSGGAGTDTQYFGPGTRLTVL.

This clonotype was seen a handful of times. V and J are TRBV25-1 and TRBJ1-2; the match to TRBD1 covers 9 bases. After removal of 1 base from V and 0 bases from J, the junction contained 9 bases not matched to a gene. Germline values: CDR1 MGHDK, CDR2 SYGVNS. The CDR3 sequence is 18 residues long. CDR3 sequence (DNA): TGTGCCAGCAGTGAATTTGGGGACAGGGCCCTTTCTAACTATGGCTACACCTTC. Protein sequence: CASSEFGDRALSNYGYTF.

The chain couples TRBV4-3 to TRBJ2-5; 7 bases agree with TRBD2. The germline V gene encodes CDR1 LGHNA and CDR2 YSLEER. The CDR3 is 15 amino acids. V was pared by 3 bases and J by 3 bases, with 7 bases of the junction left unmatched. CDR3 in DNA: TGCGCCAGCAGCCAGGGACTACTCGGAAAAGAGACCCAGTACTTC. Amino acids: CASSQGLLGKETQYF.

V is TRBV4-3 and J is TRBJ2-5; 12 bases match TRBD2. Germline CDR1 reads LGHNA; CDR2 reads YSLEER. V was clipped by 4 bases and J by 3 bases; unmatched bases: 6. This CDR3 contains 16 residues. In nucleotides, the CDR3 is TGCGCCAGCAGCCCCCTCGGACTAGCGGGGAAAGAGACCCAGTACTTC. Encoded protein: CASSPLGLAGKETQYF.

The chain couples TRBV7-8 to TRBJ2-1; TRBD2 matches 14 bases. The CDR3 consists of 19 residues. Trimming took 3 bases from V and 1 from J; bases not matched to a gene: 8. Germline CDR1 reads SGHVS; CDR2 reads FQNEAQ. The CDR3 DNA is TGTGCCAGCAGCTTCAGACTAGCGGGGGGGCCCATGTCCTACAATGAGCAGTTCTTC. It encodes CASSFRLAGGPMSYNEQFF.

This clonotype was seen many times. This chain uses TRBV12-3 or TRBV12-4 with TRBJ2-1; 12 nucleotides line up with TRBD2. V lost 7 bases and J lost 9; bases outside the gene matches: 10. The CDR3 contains 15 residues. The CDR3 nucleotides read TGTGCCAGCAATTCGGGACTAGCGGGTTTGGGTGAGCAGTTCTTC. It codes for CASNSGLAGLGEQFF.

The genes are TRBV25-1 and TRBJ2-7, with D perhaps assigned TRBD1 or TRBD2 (5 bases each). CDR1 is MGHDK, CDR2 SYGVNS, per germline. CDR3 length equals 13 residues. V was pared by 8 bases and J by 2 bases, with 13 bases between. The CDR3 reads CASGMGEAYEQYF. For the CDR3, the DNA is TGTGCCAGCGGTATGGGGGAAGCCTACGAGCAGTACTTC.